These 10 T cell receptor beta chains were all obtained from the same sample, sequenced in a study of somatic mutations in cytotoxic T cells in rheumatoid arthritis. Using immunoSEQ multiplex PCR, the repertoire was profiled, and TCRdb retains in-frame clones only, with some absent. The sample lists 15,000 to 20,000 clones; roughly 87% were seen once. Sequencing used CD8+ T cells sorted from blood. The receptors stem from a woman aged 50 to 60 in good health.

The chain's CDR3 is CASLDRGPYEQYF. Written as DNA, the CDR3 is TGTGCCAGCTTGGACAGGGGACCCTACGAGCAGTACTTC. This chain connects TRBV28 to TRBJ2-7, with TRBD1 identical over 9 bases. V gave up 8 bases and J gave up 2 bases; unmatched junction bases: 4. The CDR3 has 13 residues. Germline loops: CDR1 MDHEN, CDR2 SYDVKM. Variable domain in full (rest from reference TRBV28 and TRBJ2-7): DVKVTQSSRYLVKRTGEKVFLECVQDMDHENMFWYRQDPGLGLRLIYFSYDVKMKEKGDIPEGYSVSREKKERFSLILESASTNQTSMYLCASLDRGPYEQYFGPGTRLTVT.

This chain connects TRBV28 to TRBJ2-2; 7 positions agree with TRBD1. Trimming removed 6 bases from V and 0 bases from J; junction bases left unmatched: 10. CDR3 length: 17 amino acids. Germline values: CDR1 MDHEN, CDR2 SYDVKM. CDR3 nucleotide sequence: TGTGCCAGCAGGAAAATTATCGGGACAGCGAACACCGGGGAGCTGTTTTTT. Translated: CASRKIIGTANTGELFF.

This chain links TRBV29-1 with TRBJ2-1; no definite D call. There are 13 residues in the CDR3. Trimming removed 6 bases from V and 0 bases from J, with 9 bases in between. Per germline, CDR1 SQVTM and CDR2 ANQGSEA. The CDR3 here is CSVTYSSYNEQFF. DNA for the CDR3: TGCAGCGTGACTTATAGCTCCTACAATGAGCAGTTCTTC.

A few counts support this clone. CDR3 sequence reads: CASRLGFVLSEAFF. As DNA, the CDR3 is TGTGCAAGTCGCTTAGGTTTCGTCCTAAGTGAAGCTTTCTTT. V and J are TRBV12-2 and TRBJ1-1. TRBV12-2 is marked as a pseudogene. CDR3 length: 14 amino acids.

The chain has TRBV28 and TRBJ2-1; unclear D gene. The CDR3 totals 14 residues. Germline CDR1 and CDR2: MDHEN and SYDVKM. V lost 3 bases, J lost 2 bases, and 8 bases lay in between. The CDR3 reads CASSFGDTYNEQFF. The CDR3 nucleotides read TGTGCCAGCAGTTTTGGGGATACCTACAATGAGCAGTTCTTC.

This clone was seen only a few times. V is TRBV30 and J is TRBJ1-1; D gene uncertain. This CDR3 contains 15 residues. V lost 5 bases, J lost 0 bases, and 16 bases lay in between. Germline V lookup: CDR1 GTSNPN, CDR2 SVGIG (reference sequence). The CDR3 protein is CAWVGWSRLNTEAFF. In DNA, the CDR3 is TGTGCCTGGGTGGGGTGGTCACGGCTGAACACTGAAGCTTTCTTT.

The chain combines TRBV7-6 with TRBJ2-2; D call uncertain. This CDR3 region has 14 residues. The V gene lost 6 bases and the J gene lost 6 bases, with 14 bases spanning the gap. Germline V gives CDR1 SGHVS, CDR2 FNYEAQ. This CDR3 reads CASRSRPESGELFF. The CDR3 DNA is TGTGCCAGCAGGTCACGGCCTGAGTCCGGGGAGCTGTTTTTT. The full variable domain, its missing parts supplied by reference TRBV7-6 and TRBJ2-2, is GAGVSQSPRYKVTKRGQDVALRCDPISGHVSLYWYRQALGQGPEFLTYFNYEAQQDKSGLPNDRFSAERPEGSISTLTIQRTEQRDSAMYRCASRSRPESGELFFGEGSRLTVL.

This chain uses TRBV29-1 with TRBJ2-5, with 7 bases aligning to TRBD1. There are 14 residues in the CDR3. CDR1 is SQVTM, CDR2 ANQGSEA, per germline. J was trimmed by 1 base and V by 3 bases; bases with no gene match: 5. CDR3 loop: CSVETGQFQETQYF. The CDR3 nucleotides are TGCAGCGTTGAGACGGGACAGTTCCAAGAGACCCAGTACTTC.

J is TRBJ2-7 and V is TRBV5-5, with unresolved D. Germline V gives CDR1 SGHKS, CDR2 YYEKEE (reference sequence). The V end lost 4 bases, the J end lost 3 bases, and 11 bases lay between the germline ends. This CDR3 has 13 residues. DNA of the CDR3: TGTGCCAGCAGCCGCAGAGAGATCTACGAGCAGTACTTC. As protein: CASSRREIYEQYF.

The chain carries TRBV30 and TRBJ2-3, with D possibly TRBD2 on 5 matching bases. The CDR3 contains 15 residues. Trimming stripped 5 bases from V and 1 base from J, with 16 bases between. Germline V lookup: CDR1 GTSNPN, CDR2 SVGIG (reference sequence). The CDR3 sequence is CAWDPPGRGTDTQYF. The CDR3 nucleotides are TGTGCCTGGGACCCACCCGGGCGGGGCACAGATACGCAGTATTTT.